Listed here are 9 T cell receptor beta chains from one sample, sequenced in a study of neurological immune-mediated disorders. TCRdb fed the 5' RACE reads into MiXCR, producing one record per CDR3 protein. The table has approximately 36,000 distinct CDR3 sequences, less than 15% seen once. Sequences were obtained from PBMCs. These receptors were taken from a woman aged 45 to 65 with HTLV-1-associated myelopathy (HAM/TSP).

This clonotype was detected many times. The V call is TRBV6-2 or TRBV6-3, the J call TRBJ2-2; TRBD1 is a possible D gene (5 bases). The V gene's germline CDR1 is MNHEY and CDR2 SVGEGT. V shed 11 bases and J shed 1 base, with 11 bases lying between them. CDR3 length: 13 amino acids. This CDR3 is CAGAAMNTGELFF. The CDR3, as DNA: TGTGCCGGGGCGGCGATGAACACCGGGGAGCTGTTTTTT.

This clonotype was detected many times. The genes are TRBV5-1 and TRBJ2-7; 7 nucleotides agree with TRBD1. The CDR3 contains 13 residues. With V trimmed by 3 bases and J by 4 bases, 4 bases remained unmatched. In germline, CDR1 is SGHRS, CDR2 YFSETQ. As DNA, the CDR3 is TGCGCCAGCAGCTCCATACAGGGGTACGAGCAGTACTTC. This translates into CASSSIQGYEQYF.

This clonotype was detected ten times or more. The genes are TRBV20-1 and TRBJ1-2; D ambiguous. Deletions cut 3 bases from V and 0 bases from J, with 8 bases between. The germline V gene has CDR1 DFQATT and CDR2 SNEGSKA (reference sequence). The CDR3 consists of 13 residues. The CDR3 is CSASPGANYGYTF. CDR3 nucleotide sequence: TGCAGTGCTAGTCCCGGGGCTAACTATGGCTACACCTTC.

A few counts support this clonotype. The V and J genes are TRBV5-1 and TRBJ2-1; 10 bases match TRBD1. Unmatched junction bases numbered 4, after V lost 3 bases and J lost 4 bases. The germline CDR1 and CDR2 sequences are SGHRS and YFSETQ. The CDR3 totals 15 residues. The CDR3 DNA reads as TGCGCCAGCAGCTCCGGGACAGGGGCGTACAATGAGCAGTTCTTC. Encoded protein: CASSSGTGAYNEQFF.

Many counts were recorded for this clonotype. The chain employs TRBV28 and TRBJ1-3; D is possibly TRBD1 (6 bases). The CDR3 is 14 residues long. Germline loops: CDR1 MDHEN, CDR2 SYDVKM. Deletions cut 5 bases from V and 0 bases from J, with 8 bases between. The CDR3 spells CASSDRSSGNTIYF. In DNA form, the CDR3 reads TGTGCCAGCAGTGACAGGAGCTCTGGAAACACCATATATTTT.

This clonotype was counted ten times or more. This sequence joins TRBV20-1 and TRBJ2-1; 7 bases map to TRBD2. After removal of 5 bases from V and 7 bases from J, the junction contained 11 bases not matched to a gene. CDR1 and CDR2 (germline): DFQATT, SNEGSKA (reference sequence). This CDR3 region has 14 residues. The CDR3 sequence: CSASTSWRENEQFF. CDR3 sequence (DNA): TGCAGTGCTTCCACTAGTTGGCGGGAGAATGAGCAGTTCTTC.

This clonotype has at least ten counts. V gene TRBV4-3 combines with J gene TRBJ2-3; 8 bases are shared with TRBD2. V lost 0 bases to trimming and J lost 0 bases; unmatched junction nucleotides: 5. The CDR3 loop spans 17 amino acids. Germline V gives CDR1 LGHNA, CDR2 YSLEER. CDR3 in DNA: TGCGCCAGCAGCCAAGATCCTAGCGGGTCTAGCACAGATACGCAGTATTTT. Encoded protein: CASSQDPSGSSTDTQYF.

The genes are TRBV28 and TRBJ1-6; D is perhaps TRBD1 (5 bases). Deletions cut 2 bases from V and 12 bases from J, with 14 bases between. Germline assignment: CDR1 MDHEN and CDR2 SYDVKM. This CDR3 has 14 residues. As DNA, the CDR3 is TGTGCCAGCAGTTTAGGGACGGGGAGATTACCCCTCCACTTT. Translating it yields CASSLGTGRLPLHF. Complete variable domain (other parts from reference TRBV28 and TRBJ1-6): DVKVTQSSRYLVKRTGEKVFLECVQDMDHENMFWYRQDPGLGLRLIYFSYDVKMKEKGDIPEGYSVSREKKERFSLILESASTNQTSMYLCASSLGTGRLPLHFGNGTRLTVT.

This clonotype appeared many times. This sequence joins TRBV7-2 and TRBJ2-3; unclear D gene. V was shortened by 6 bases and J by 0 bases, with 13 bases between the two germline ends. The CDR3 sequence is 15 residues long. The germline V gene has CDR1 SGHTA and CDR2 FQGNSA. The CDR3 bases are TGTGCCAGCAGAAGTAGGGTATCTAGCACAGATACGCAGTATTTT. Translation gives CASRSRVSSTDTQYF.